Presented here are 5 T cell receptor beta chains from one specimen sequenced in a study of CD8 T cells in ankylosing spondylitis. TCRdb reprocessed the 5' RACE reads via MiXCR and lists one record per CDR3 protein. This table holds about 800,000 distinct CDR3 sequences, 10% to 15% found once. The study's findings and limits: For ankylosing spondylitis blood, a TCR beta motif of fewer than 10 highly homologous variants appeared characteristic.

No cognate antigen is known for these TCRs. The sample taken for sequencing was blood, either unsorted or a sorted T cell fraction (not recorded which). These receptor sequences come from a male donor with ankylosing spondylitis.

This clonotype was picked up many times. This rearrangement joins TRBV20-1 to TRBJ1-5; a possible D gene is TRBD1 (6 bases). V dropped 5 bases and J dropped 4 bases, with 18 bases sitting between them. This CDR3 spans 15 amino acids. Looked up from germline, CDR1 is DFQATT and CDR2 is SNEGSKA (reference sequence). For the CDR3, the DNA is TGCAGTGCTCTAAACCCGACAGGAGAGAATCAGCCCCAGCATTTT. Its protein product is CSALNPTGENQPQHF.

This clonotype was detected ten times or more. V and J are TRBV20-1 and TRBJ2-2; D possibly corresponds to TRBD2 (5 bases). V lost 6 bases to trimming and J lost 0 bases, with 11 bases between them. The CDR3 loop spans 14 amino acids. Germline values: CDR1 DFQATT, CDR2 SNEGSKA (reference sequence). CDR3 amino acids: CSASGLSNTGELFF. CDR3 in DNA: TGCAGTGCCTCGGGATTATCGAACACCGGGGAGCTGTTTTTT.

This clonotype was counted a few times. V and J are TRBV4-3 and TRBJ1-2; 10 nucleotides line up with TRBD1. Looked up from germline, CDR1 is LGHNA and CDR2 is YSLEER. Trimming at V came to 4 bases and at J to 3 bases, leaving 5 bases not matched to a gene. The CDR3 runs 15 residues. The CDR3: CASSRGQGEYYGYTF. The CDR3 DNA follows: TGCGCCAGCAGCCGAGGACAGGGGGAGTACTATGGCTACACCTTC.

This clonotype was seen many times. The V call is TRBV20-1, the J call TRBJ2-1; 10 bases are a match to TRBD2. In germline, CDR1 is DFQATT, CDR2 SNEGSKA (reference sequence). The CDR3 is 14 residues long. The trim removed 4 bases at V and 8 bases at J, leaving 8 bases unmatched. DNA of the CDR3: TGCAGTGCTATCCTAGCGGGAGATGCGTATGAGCAGTTCTTC. Translating gives CSAILAGDAYEQFF.

The CDR3 nucleotides are TGTGCCAGCAGTCCCGGCGGGGTCTCCTACGAGCAGTACTTC. Protein sequence: CASSPGGVSYEQYF. This chain connects TRBV6-1 to TRBJ2-7, with TRBD2 as a possible D gene (6 bases). CDR1 is MNHNS and CDR2 is SASEGT in the germline V gene. The CDR3 is 14 residues long. The V gene lost 5 bases and the J gene lost 0 bases, with 11 bases spanning the gap.